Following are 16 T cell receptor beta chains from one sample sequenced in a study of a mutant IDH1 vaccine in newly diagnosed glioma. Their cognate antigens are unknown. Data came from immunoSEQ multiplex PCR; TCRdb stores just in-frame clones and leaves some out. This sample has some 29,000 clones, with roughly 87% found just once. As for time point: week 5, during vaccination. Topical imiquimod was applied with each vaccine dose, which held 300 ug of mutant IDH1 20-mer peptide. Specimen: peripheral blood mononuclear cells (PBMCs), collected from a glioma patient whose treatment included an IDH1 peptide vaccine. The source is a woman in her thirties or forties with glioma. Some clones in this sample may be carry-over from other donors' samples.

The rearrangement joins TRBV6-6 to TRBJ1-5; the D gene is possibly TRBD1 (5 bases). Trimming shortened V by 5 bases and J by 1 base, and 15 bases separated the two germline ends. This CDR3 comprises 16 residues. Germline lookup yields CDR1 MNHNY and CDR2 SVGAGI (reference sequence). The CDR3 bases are TGTGCCAGCAGTCGTATTAGGGGAGGAAGCAATCAGCCCCAGCATTTT. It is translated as CASSRIRGGSNQPQHF.

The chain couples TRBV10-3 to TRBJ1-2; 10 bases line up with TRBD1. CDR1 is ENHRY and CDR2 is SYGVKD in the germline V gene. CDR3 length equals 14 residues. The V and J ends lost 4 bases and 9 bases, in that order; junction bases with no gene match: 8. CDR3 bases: TGTGCCATCAGTGGGGGGACAGGGGAAATTAGCTACACCTTC. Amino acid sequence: CAISGGTGEISYTF.

For the CDR3, the DNA is TGTGCCAGCAGCTTGGATAGCGGGAGGGCCCTCGAGCAGTACTTC. This encodes CASSLDSGRALEQYF. The chain couples TRBV7-2 to TRBJ2-7, with 11 bases fitting TRBD2. Per germline, CDR1 SGHTA and CDR2 FQGNSA. Losses at the gene ends were 3 bases for V and 6 bases for J; bases not matched to a gene: 7. The CDR3 extends over 15 amino acids.

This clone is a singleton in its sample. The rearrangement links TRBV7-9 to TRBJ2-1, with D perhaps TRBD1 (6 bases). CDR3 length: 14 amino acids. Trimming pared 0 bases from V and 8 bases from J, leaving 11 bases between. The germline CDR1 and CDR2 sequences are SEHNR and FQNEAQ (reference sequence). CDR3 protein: CASSLATGLDEQFF. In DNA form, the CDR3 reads TGTGCCAGCAGCTTAGCGACAGGATTGGATGAGCAGTTCTTC.

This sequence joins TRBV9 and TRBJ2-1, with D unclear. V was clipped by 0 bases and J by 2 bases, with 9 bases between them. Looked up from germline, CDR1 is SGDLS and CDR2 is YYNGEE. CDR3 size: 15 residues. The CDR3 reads CASSVEPHPYNEQFF. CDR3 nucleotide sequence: TGTGCCAGCAGCGTAGAACCTCACCCCTACAATGAGCAGTTCTTC.

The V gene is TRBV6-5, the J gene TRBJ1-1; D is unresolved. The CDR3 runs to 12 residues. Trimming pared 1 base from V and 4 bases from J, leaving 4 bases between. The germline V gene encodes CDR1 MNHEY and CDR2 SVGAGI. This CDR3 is CASSYWGTEAFF. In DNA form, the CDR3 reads TGTGCCAGCAGTTACTGGGGCACTGAAGCTTTCTTT.

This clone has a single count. CDR3 sequence reads: CATAGDNTGELFF. The CDR3 nucleotides read TGTGCCACCGCGGGGGATAACACCGGGGAGCTGTTTTTT. The chain is built from TRBV7-3 and TRBJ2-2; 7 positions match TRBD2. V gave up 10 bases and J gave up 2 bases; unmatched junction bases: 4. The CDR3 has 13 residues. CDR1 SGHTA and CDR2 FQGTGA come from the germline V gene.

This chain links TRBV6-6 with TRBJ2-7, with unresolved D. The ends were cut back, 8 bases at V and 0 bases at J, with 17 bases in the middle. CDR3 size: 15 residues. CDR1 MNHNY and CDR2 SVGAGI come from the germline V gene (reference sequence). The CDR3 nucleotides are TGTGCCAGCGGATATAGCTTAGAGAGCTCCTACGAGCAGTACTTC. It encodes CASGYSLESSYEQYF.

The CDR3 DNA follows: TGCGCCAGCAGCCAAGATCTTGATCGGGGGTCCTACGAGCAGTACTTC. This sequence encodes CASSQDLDRGSYEQYF. The rearrangement links TRBV4-3 to TRBJ2-7, with D maybe TRBD2 (6 bases). V lost 0 bases and J 1 base, leaving 13 bases between the germline ends. CDR3 size: 16 residues. Germline V gene data show CDR1 as LGHNA and CDR2 as YSLEER.

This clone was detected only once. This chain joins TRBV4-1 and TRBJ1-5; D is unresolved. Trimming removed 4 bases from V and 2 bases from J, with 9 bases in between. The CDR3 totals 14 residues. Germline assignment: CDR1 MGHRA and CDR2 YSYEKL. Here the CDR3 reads CASSRLAGNQPQHF. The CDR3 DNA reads TGCGCCAGCAGCCGGCTAGCGGGCAATCAGCCCCAGCATTTT.

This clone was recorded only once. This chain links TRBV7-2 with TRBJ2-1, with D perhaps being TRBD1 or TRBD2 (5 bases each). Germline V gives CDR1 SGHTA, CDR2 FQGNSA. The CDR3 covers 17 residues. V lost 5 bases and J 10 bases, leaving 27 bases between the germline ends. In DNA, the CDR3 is TGTGCCAGCAGCCGTGGTGACCTGGAAACTCCTTGGGACGAGCAGTTCTTC. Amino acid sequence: CASSRGDLETPWDEQFF.

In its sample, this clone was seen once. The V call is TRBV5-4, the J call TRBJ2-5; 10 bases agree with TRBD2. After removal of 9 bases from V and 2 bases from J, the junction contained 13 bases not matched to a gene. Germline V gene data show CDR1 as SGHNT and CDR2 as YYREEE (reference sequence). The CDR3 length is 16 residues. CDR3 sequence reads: CATMLSGRVEQETQYF. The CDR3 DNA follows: TGTGCCACGATGTTGAGCGGGAGGGTCGAGCAAGAGACCCAGTACTTC.

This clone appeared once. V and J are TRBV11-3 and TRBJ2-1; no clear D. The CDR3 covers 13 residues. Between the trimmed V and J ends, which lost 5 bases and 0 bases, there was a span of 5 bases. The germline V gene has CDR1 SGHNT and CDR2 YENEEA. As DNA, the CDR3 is TGTGCCAGCAGCCCTGACTCCTACAATGAGCAGTTCTTC. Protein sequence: CASSPDSYNEQFF.

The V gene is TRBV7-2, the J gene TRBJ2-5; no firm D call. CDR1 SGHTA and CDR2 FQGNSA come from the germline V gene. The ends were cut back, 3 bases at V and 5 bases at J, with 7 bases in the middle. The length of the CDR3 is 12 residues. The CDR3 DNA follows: TGTGCCAGCAGCTTTTTTGGGGAGACCCAGTACTTC. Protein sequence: CASSFFGETQYF.

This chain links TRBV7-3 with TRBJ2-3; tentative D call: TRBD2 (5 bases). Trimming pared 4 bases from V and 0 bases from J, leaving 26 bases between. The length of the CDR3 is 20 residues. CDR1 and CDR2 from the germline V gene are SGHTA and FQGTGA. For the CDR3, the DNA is TGTGCCAGCAGCTCCGTCCCCGTTTCTCGGGAAGCGAATAGCACAGATACGCAGTATTTT. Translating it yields CASSSVPVSREANSTDTQYF.

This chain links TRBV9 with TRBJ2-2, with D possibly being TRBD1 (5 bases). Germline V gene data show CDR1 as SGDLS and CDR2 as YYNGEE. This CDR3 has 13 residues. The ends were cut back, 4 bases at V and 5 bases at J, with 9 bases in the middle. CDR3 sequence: CASSMTETGELFF. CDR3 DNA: TGTGCCAGCAGCATGACAGAAACCGGGGAGCTGTTTTTT.